These 13 T cell receptor beta chains were sequenced from one sample in a study of B cell selection in AIRE deficiency. The repertoire was sequenced with immunoSEQ multiplex PCR; TCRdb's copy has only in-frame clones and lacks some. The sample shows about 25,000 clones, just under 97% of them seen only once. The sorted conventional CD4 T cells were gated as CD4+CD127+. The sequenced sample was CD4+CD127+ conventional T cells sorted from PBMCs. The receptors originated from a human donor in good health.

The genes are TRBV4-2 and TRBJ2-2; 9 nucleotides agree with TRBD2. V was clipped by 0 bases and J by 2 bases; unmatched bases: 4. The germline V gene has CDR1 LGHNA and CDR2 YNFKEQ. This CDR3 contains 17 residues. Written as DNA, the CDR3 is TGTGCCAGCAGCCAAGAGGTCCTAGCGGGAAACACCGGGGAGCTGTTTTTT. As protein: CASSQEVLAGNTGELFF.

The genes are TRBV5-1 and TRBJ1-2, with 7 bases matching TRBD1. The V gene's germline CDR1 is SGHRS and CDR2 YFSETQ. The CDR3 consists of 14 residues. V shed 4 bases and J 1 base; nucleotides not matched to a gene: 4. CDR3 DNA sequence: TGCGCCAGCAGCCAGACAGGGCTTAACTATGGCTACACCTTC. Its protein product is CASSQTGLNYGYTF.

The CDR3: CASSLDRAYSGNTIYF. In DNA, the CDR3 is TGCGCCAGCAGCCTGGACAGGGCGTACTCTGGAAACACCATATATTTT. The V call is TRBV5-1, the J call TRBJ1-3; 8 bases match TRBD1. The CDR3 is 16 amino acids. The V and J ends lost 4 bases and 0 bases, in that order; junction bases with no gene match: 6. The germline CDR1 and CDR2 sequences are SGHRS and YFSETQ.

V is TRBV5-1 and J is TRBJ2-1; D gene ambiguous. V shed 2 bases and J shed 0 bases, with 6 bases lying between them. CDR3 size: 14 residues. Germline V gives CDR1 SGHRS, CDR2 YFSETQ. CDR3 coding DNA: TGCGCCAGCAGCTTCTCGAGCTCCTACAATGAGCAGTTCTTC. This encodes CASSFSSSYNEQFF.

This chain links TRBV5-1 with TRBJ1-1; no firm D call. V gave up 0 bases and J gave up 6 bases, with 15 bases separating them. Germline lookup yields CDR1 SGHRS and CDR2 YFSETQ. The CDR3 sequence is 15 residues long. Here the CDR3 reads CASSLVLQRGAEAFF. The CDR3 coding sequence is TGCGCCAGCAGCTTGGTCCTACAGCGAGGCGCTGAAGCTTTCTTT.

The gene calls are TRBV5-1 and TRBJ2-1, with D possibly being TRBD2 (7 bases). Germline CDR1 is SGHRS and CDR2 is YFSETQ. The CDR3 contains 15 residues. With 5 bases removed from V and 4 bases from J, the gap between germline ends came to 16 bases. In nucleotides, the CDR3 is TGCGCCAGCAGAATTTCTAGCGGACAGTACAATGAGCAGTTCTTC. It is translated as CASRISSGQYNEQFF.

The J gene is TRBJ2-3, the V gene TRBV9; D is perhaps TRBD1 or TRBD2 (6 bases each). Trimming cost V 0 bases and J 2 bases, with 16 bases left between them. Germline CDR1 reads SGDLS; CDR2 reads YYNGEE. The CDR3 length is 17 residues. The CDR3 DNA reads TGTGCCAGCAGCGTAGAGTTCGAGGGGGGCTCCACAGATACGCAGTATTTT. Its protein is CASSVEFEGGSTDTQYF.

This rearrangement joins TRBV18 to TRBJ1-5; D possibly corresponds to TRBD1 (6 bases). This CDR3 is 15 amino acids long. Germline V gene sequence: CDR1 KGHSH, CDR2 LQKENI. V was shortened by 3 bases and J by 3 bases, with 12 bases between the two germline ends. The CDR3, as DNA: TGTGCCAGCTCACCCGTGGCAGGGGTCAATCAGCCCCAGCATTTT. Protein product: CASSPVAGVNQPQHF.

The chain carries TRBV5-4 and TRBJ2-1, with D hard to call. Trimming took 0 bases from V and 1 from J, leaving 8 bases between them. CDR3 length: 15 amino acids. CDR1 and CDR2 from the germline V gene are SGHNT and YYREEE (reference sequence). In DNA, the CDR3 is TGTGCCAGCAGCTTGGTGGTGGGATCCTACAATGAGCAGTTCTTC. Its protein product is CASSLVVGSYNEQFF. The variable domain in full, with the rest retrieved from reference TRBV5-4 and TRBJ2-1, is ETGVTQSPTHLIKTRGQQVTLRCSSQSGHNTVSWYQQALGQGPQFIFQYYREEENGRGNFPPRFSGLQFPNYSSELNVNALELDDSALYLCASSLVVGSYNEQFFGPGTRLTVL.

V is TRBV7-9 and J is TRBJ2-7; D gene ambiguous. CDR3 length: 12 amino acids. V was clipped by 4 bases and J by 9 bases, with 13 bases between them. Germline V lookup: CDR1 SEHNR, CDR2 FQNEAQ (reference sequence). DNA for the CDR3: TGTGCCAGCAGCTCCCATAGTGGACGGCAGTACTTC. Amino acids: CASSSHSGRQYF.

The chain carries TRBV6-6 and TRBJ1-2; a weak D match, TRBD1 (6 bases). The CDR3 consists of 12 residues. V lost 8 bases and J 4 bases, leaving 11 bases between the germline ends. Germline V gene sequence: CDR1 MNHNY, CDR2 SVGAGI (reference sequence). CDR3 region: CASGSGVYGYTF. Written as DNA, the CDR3 is TGTGCCAGCGGATCAGGGGTCTATGGCTACACCTTC.

The chain joins TRBV7-8 to TRBJ2-7; TRBD1 is a possible D gene (6 bases). V lost 4 bases, J lost 9 bases, and 19 bases lay in between. The CDR3 is 14 residues long. The germline V gene encodes CDR1 SGHVS and CDR2 FQNEAQ. This chain's CDR3 is CASSSLPQGLGQYF. The CDR3 bases are TGTGCCAGCAGCTCCCTCCCGCAGGGGTTAGGGCAGTACTTC.

This chain joins TRBV19 and TRBJ1-5, with 8 bases fitting TRBD1. Germline V gives CDR1 LNHDA, CDR2 SQIVND (reference sequence). There are 16 residues in the CDR3. Losses at the gene ends were 3 bases for V and 3 bases for J; bases not matched to a gene: 7. CDR3 sequence reads: CASSMTGRGLNQPQHF. The CDR3 bases are TGTGCCAGTAGTATGACGGGCAGGGGGCTCAATCAGCCCCAGCATTTT. The complete variable domain, with remaining parts taken from reference TRBV19 and TRBJ1-5, reads DGGITQSPKYLFRKEGQNVTLSCEQNLNHDAMYWYRQDPGQGLRLIYYSQIVNDFQKGDIAEGYSVSREKKESFPLTVTSAQKNPTAFYLCASSMTGRGLNQPQHFGDGTRLSIL.